The sequence of this TCR beta chain was determined in a study of T cells expressing NK-cell markers. Study-level background: Sorted CD3+CD56-NKG2C+, CD3+CD56+NKG2C- and CD3+CD56+NKG2C+ T cells were the source of the TCR beta repertoires. With respect to HCMV, seven of the eight sequenced donors were seropositive, and one was seronegative. Overall study results and limits: Of CD8+ T cells, 1.0-7.0% belonged to dominant NKG2C+ clonotypes in six donors.

Comments on this clonotype: The antigen remains undetermined.

Germline CDR1 reads MNHEY; CDR2 reads SMNVEV (reference sequence). The CDR3 has 15 residues. TCRdb re-called the 5' RACE reads, yielding one record per CDR3 amino acid sequence without DNA. Its listing shows about 150,000 distinct CDR3 sequences. The sequence derives from a woman aged 45-65 years in good health. Material for sequencing was blood T cells: a sorted CD56 or NKG2C T cell subset, CD4+ or CD8+ T cells, or bulk PBMC T cells (not recorded which). This chain connects TRBV27 to TRBJ2-7; TCRdb's D gene call, TRBD2, goes unchecked for lack of DNA. The CDR3 sequence: CASSLITGPPGEQYF.